The T cell receptor (beta chain) under discussion was sequenced for a study of blood T cell repertoires in COVID-19 (dated by TCRdb to 2020 to 2022). In terms of the full investigation: Collaborator samples came from the United States, Italy and Spain and covered acute and convalescent phases of COVID-19. HLA class I and class II types, where available, came from metadata supplied by the sample provider rather than from assay-based typing. Samples were obtained from the ongoing ImmuneRACE study (first 160 participants) and from over 1,000 subjects provided by 6 global collaborators. Subjects who had been exposed to COVID-19, were actively infected with it, or had recovered from it provided the deeply sampled blood TCRbeta repertoires that made up the dataset. A de-identified subject ID, COVID-19 status, age in years and sex were almost always included in the sample metadata. The prospective study material was composed of cDNA or gDNA derived from T cells, B-cell-depleted T cells, or PBMCs. The repertoires were released in a freely available public database intended as a resource for research on the immune response to SARS-CoV-2. Overall results and qualifications from the work: The amount of clinical and demographic metadata varied by source and participant and was provided uncurated.

The immunoSEQ Assay, a bias-controlled multiplex PCR, was used to amplify TCRbeta CDR3 regions from genomic DNA. The original pipeline was this. Within the assay, amplification of reference gene primers was used to estimate how many nucleated cells each sample contained. To quantify the absolute abundance of each unique TCRbeta CDR3 rearrangement, sequence reads were collapsed and filtered. For each sample, productive Simpson clonality was calculated by taking the square root of Simpson's diversity index across productive rearrangements. In TCRdb, the immuneACCESS table is reduced to in-frame sequences with V and J assigned. These tables do not hold every clone; where another copy was compared, an unresolved V gene accounts for under half, and the others remain unexplained. V and J calls and clone size come straight from that table; D and trimming were deduced from the DNA. This sample is represented by under 500,000 clones; about 90% of them were singletons. The top ten clones comprise over 1.5% of the sample.

In the prospective study, participants were about 18 to 95 years old, resided in about two dozen geographic areas of the United States, and were enrolled through a virtual design. Cohort assignment in the prospective study relied on participant-reported clinical history from a screening survey and a study questionnaire. Mobile phlebotomists in the prospective study collected whole blood, serum and a nasopharyngeal or oropharyngeal swab from every participant. Over a roughly two-month period, participants in the prospective study had the option of providing additional blood draws and questionnaires. Before DNA extraction, blood samples from the prospective study were shipped at room temperature or frozen. Details on this clone: Its recognized antigen is unknown. Per-nucleotide qualities are absent, and no much larger clonotype sits a single base away.

The sample comprised PBMCs or T cells enriched from blood (not recorded which). The receptor's source is a young woman with acute COVID-19.

The sequence in DNA is TGCGCCAGCAGCTCAACCGGGACTAGCGGGGTAGAGACCCAGTACTTC. It translates to CASSSTGTSGVETQYF. This chain joins TRBV5-1 to TRBJ2-5; the junction holds 13 bases that match TRBD2. Trimming takes 3 bases off V and 4 bases off J; junction bases not matched to a gene: 6. There are 16 amino acids in the CDR3, from cysteine to phenylalanine inclusive. Solely the CDR3 DNA is kept, with 48 bases framed from the first base. CDR1 and CDR2 (SGHRS, YFSETQ) derive from the germline V gene.